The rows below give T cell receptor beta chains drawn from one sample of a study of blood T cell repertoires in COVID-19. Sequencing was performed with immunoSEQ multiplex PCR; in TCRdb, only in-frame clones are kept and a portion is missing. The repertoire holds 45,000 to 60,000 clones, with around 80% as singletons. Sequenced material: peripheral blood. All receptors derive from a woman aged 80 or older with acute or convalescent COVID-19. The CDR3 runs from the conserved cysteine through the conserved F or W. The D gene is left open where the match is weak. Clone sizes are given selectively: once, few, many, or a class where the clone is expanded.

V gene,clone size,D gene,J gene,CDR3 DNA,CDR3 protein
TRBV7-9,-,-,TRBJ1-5,TGTGCCAGCAGCCGAGGAGAGGCGGCAAATCAGCCCCAGCATTTT,CASSRGEAANQPQHF
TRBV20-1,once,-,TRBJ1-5,TGCAGTGCGGGAGGAAGCCAGCCCCAGCATTTT,CSAGGSQPQHF
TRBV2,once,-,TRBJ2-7,TGTGCCAGCAAGAGGGACTACGAGCAGTACTTC,CASKRDYEQYF
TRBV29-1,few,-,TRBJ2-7,TGCAGCGTTGTGACAGTTACATCCTACGAGCAGTACTTC,CSVVTVTSYEQYF
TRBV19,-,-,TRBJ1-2,TGTGCCAGTAGTTCTCTACAACAGGTGACTCCCTATGGCTACACCTTC,CASSSLQQVTPYGYTF
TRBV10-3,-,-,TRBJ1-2,TGTGCCATCAGTGAGACGGCAGGGGCTAACTATGGCTACACCTTC,CAISETAGANYGYTF
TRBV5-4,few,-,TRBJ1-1,TGTGCCAGCAGCCTAGGGACAAGATTGAACACTGAAGCTTTCTTT,CASSLGTRLNTEAFF
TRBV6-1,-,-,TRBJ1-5,TGTGCCAGCAGTGAAGTATGGGGAGCTAACAATCAGCCCCAGCATTTT,CASSEVWGANNQPQHF
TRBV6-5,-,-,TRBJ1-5,TGTGCCAGCAGTAGAACAGGGAATCAGCCCCAGCATTTT,CASSRTGNQPQHF
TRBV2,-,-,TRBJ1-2,TGTGCCAGCTACAGGCGGACAGATTCCTATGGCTACACCTTC,CASYRRTDSYGYTF
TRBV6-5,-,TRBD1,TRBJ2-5,TGTGCCAGCAGGCCTCCAAGGGGGCGCTGGGAGACCCAGTACTTC,CASRPPRGRWETQYF
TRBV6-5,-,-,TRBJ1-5,TGTGCCAGCAGTTACGTTCAGTATCAGCCCCAGCATTTT,CASSYVQYQPQHF
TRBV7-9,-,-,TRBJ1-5,TGTGCCAGCATCCAGGGGAACAATCAGCCCCAGCATTTT,CASIQGNNQPQHF
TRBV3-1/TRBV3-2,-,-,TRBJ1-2,TGTGCCAGCAGCCGGACAGATGACTATGGCTACACCTTC,CASSRTDDYGYTF
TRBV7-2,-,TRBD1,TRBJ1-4,TGTGCCAGCAGCTTAGAAACGGGACAGGGGATAAAGGCTAATGAAAAACTGTTTTTT,CASSLETGQGIKANEKLFF
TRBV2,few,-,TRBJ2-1,TGTGCCAGCACCACACAGGGTTACAATGAGCAGTTCTTC,CASTTQGYNEQFF
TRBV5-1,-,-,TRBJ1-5,TGCGCCAGCAGCCCGGAGGGATTGAGAGAGCCCCAGCATTTT,CASSPEGLREPQHF
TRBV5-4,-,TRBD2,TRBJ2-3,TGTGCCAGCATCAAGTCTAGCGGGGCGCCGGGCCCAGATACGCAGTATTTT,CASIKSSGAPGPDTQYF
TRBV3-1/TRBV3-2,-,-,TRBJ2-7,TGTGCCAGCAGCCAAGCAGGAGGGCACAACGAGCAGTACTTC,CASSQAGGHNEQYF
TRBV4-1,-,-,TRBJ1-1,TGCGCCAGCAGCCAAGATCAGGGGAACACTGAAGCTTTCTTT,CASSQDQGNTEAFF
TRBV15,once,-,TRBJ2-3,TGTGCCACCAGCATAAGCGGGCCAGATACGCAGTATTTT,CATSISGPDTQYF
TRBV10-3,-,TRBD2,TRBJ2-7,TGTGCCATCAGAAAAATAGCGGGGGCCCACTCTGGCGAGCAGTACTTC,CAIRKIAGAHSGEQYF
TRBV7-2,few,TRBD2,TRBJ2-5,TGTGCCAGCACCCCGACTAGCGGGGCTTCTACGGGGACCCAGTACTTC,CASTPTSGASTGTQYF
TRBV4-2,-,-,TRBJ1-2,TGTGCCAGCAGCCAAGAGTGGACAGAAGGCTACACCTTC,CASSQEWTEGYTF
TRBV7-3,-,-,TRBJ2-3,TGTGCCAGCAGCTCCACTGTAACAGGGAATACGCAGTATTTT,CASSSTVTGNTQYF
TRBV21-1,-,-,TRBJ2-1,TGTGCCAGCAGAAAGAGCGGACAGCCGGCCAACTCCTACAATGAGCAGTTCTTC,CASRKSGQPANSYNEQFF
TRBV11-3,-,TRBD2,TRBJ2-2,TGTGCCAGCAGCTACGGGGGGGCCGGGGAGCTGTTTTTT,CASSYGGAGELFF
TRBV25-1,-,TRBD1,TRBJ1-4,TGTGCCAGCAGTGAGTCGACAGGGGGCCTCGGAAAACTGTTTTTT,CASSESTGGLGKLFF
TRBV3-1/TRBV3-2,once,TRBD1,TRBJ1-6,TGTGCCAGCAGCGGGAAGGGACAGGGAGTGCCCCTCCACTTT,CASSGKGQGVPLHF
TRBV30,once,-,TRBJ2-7,TGTGCCTGGAGTCGGAGCTCCTACGAGCAGTACTTC,CAWSRSSYEQYF
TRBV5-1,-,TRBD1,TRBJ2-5,TGCGCCAGCAGCCCCGGGGACAGCCAAGAGACCCAGTACTTC,CASSPGDSQETQYF
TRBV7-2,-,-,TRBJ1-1,TGTGCCAGCAGCTTCACCGTCTGGGGGGTGAACACTGAAGCTTTCTTT,CASSFTVWGVNTEAFF
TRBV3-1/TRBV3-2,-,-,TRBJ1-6,TGTGCCAGCAGCCAAGATTTCCAGGGGTGGAATTCACCCCTCCACTTT,CASSQDFQGWNSPLHF
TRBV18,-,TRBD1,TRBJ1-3,TGTGCCAGCTCCCATCGGACAGGCTCTGGAAACACCATATATTTT,CASSHRTGSGNTIYF
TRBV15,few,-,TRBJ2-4,TGTGCCACCAGCAGAGATAAGCAGGCTCCCGACATTCAGTACTTC,CATSRDKQAPDIQYF